The 29 T cell receptor beta chains below come from one sample, sequenced in a study of cytomegalovirus exposure and HLA in healthy donors. Vbeta (60) and Jbeta (13) primers were used in the PCR. Measured with immunoSEQ multiplex PCR; TCRdb has only the in-frame clones, and not every one. The sample comprises roughly 130,000 clones, 80% to 90% of which are singletons, and under 3% rests with the top ten. The sequenced material came from PBMCs. The receptors shown here come from a woman between 18 and 29 years old in good health and CMV-seropositive.

In its sample, this clone was seen once. The V and J genes are TRBV2 and TRBJ1-2; the match to TRBD1 covers 10 bases. The germline gives CDR1 SNHLY, CDR2 FYNNEI. This CDR3 has 14 amino acids. Germline trimming cut 5 bases from V and 7 bases from J; bases unmatched to any gene: 7. The DNA of the CDR3 is TGTGCCAGCAGTTCCGGGACAGGGGTTGGTGGCTACACCTTC. Protein sequence: CASSSGTGVGGYTF.

This chain uses TRBV28 with TRBJ1-5, with D perhaps TRBD1 (6 bases). The V gene's germline CDR1 is MDHEN and CDR2 SYDVKM. This CDR3 spans 14 amino acids. V was cut by 6 bases and J by 0 bases, with 9 bases left in between. CDR3 region: CASRRQVSNQPQHF. The CDR3 bases are TGTGCCAGCAGACGACAGGTTAGCAATCAGCCCCAGCATTTT.

V usage is TRBV19 and J usage is TRBJ1-1; D is perhaps TRBD1 (5 bases). Germline V gene lookup returns CDR1 LNHDA and CDR2 SQIVND (reference sequence). V lost 10 bases to trimming and J lost 5 bases, with 14 bases between them. CDR3 length: 12 residues. CDR3 coding DNA: TGTGCCACTAGGTACGGGGGGACTGAAGCTTTCTTT. Translating gives CATRYGGTEAFF.

The genes are TRBV4-2 and TRBJ1-5; D possibly corresponds to TRBD1 (5 bases). Germline V gene data show CDR1 as LGHNA and CDR2 as YNFKEQ. This CDR3 is built from 14 residues. The V and J ends lost 4 bases and 8 bases respectively, with 15 bases between them. CDR3 in amino acids: CASSPRQQNEPQHF. CDR3 DNA sequence: TGTGCCAGCAGCCCCCGACAGCAGAATGAGCCCCAGCATTTT.

This chain connects TRBV7-3 to TRBJ2-5, with a tentative D call TRBD1 (6 bases). The last part of the DNA fits TRBJ2-7 better; the J call may be wrong. The CDR3 sequence is 14 residues long. The V gene's germline CDR1 is SGHTA and CDR2 FQGTGA. CDR3 nucleotide sequence: TGTGCCAGCAGCTTCCCTCGGACAGCTTACGAGCAGTACTTC. Translated, it gives CASSFPRTAYEQYF.

The chain combines TRBV5-1 with TRBJ2-5, with 9 nucleotides matching TRBD1. The CDR3 runs 16 residues. CDR1 is SGHRS and CDR2 is YFSETQ in the germline V gene. Unmatched junction bases numbered 5, after V lost 0 bases and J lost 2 bases. CDR3 loop: CASSLGGQGQQETQYF. The CDR3 DNA follows: TGCGCCAGCAGCTTGGGGGGACAGGGCCAACAAGAGACCCAGTACTTC.

For the CDR3, the DNA is TGTGCCAGCAGCGTACGGACCGGGGAGCTGTTTTTT. This gives the protein CASSVRTGELFF. The V and J genes are TRBV9 and TRBJ2-2; unclear D gene. Germline V gene sequence: CDR1 SGDLS, CDR2 YYNGEE. The ends were cut back, 1 base at V and 5 bases at J, with 3 bases in the middle. The CDR3 is 12 amino acids.

The rearrangement joins TRBV5-1 to TRBJ2-3, with TRBD1 matching 7 bases. The germline V gene encodes CDR1 SGHRS and CDR2 YFSETQ. This CDR3 comprises 15 residues. The trim removed 1 base at V and 1 base at J, leaving 3 bases unmatched. The CDR3 DNA follows: TGCGCCAGCAGCTTGACAGGGGTGGGCACAGATACGCAGTATTTT. It specifies CASSLTGVGTDTQYF.

This chain connects TRBV6-5 to TRBJ2-3, with no clear D. V was trimmed by 6 bases and J by 6 bases, leaving 7 bases between them. Germline-derived CDR1 and CDR2 are MNHEY and SVGAGI. The CDR3 extends over 11 amino acids. The CDR3 here is CASSLGDTQYF. CDR3 DNA: TGTGCCAGCAGCCTCGGGGATACGCAGTATTTT.

This rearrangement joins TRBV7-9 to TRBJ2-7; TRBD2 matches 8 bases. Germline V gives CDR1 SEHNR, CDR2 FQNEAQ (reference sequence). V lost 6 bases to trimming and J lost 6 bases; unmatched junction nucleotides: 19. CDR3 length: 17 residues. The CDR3 coding sequence is TGTGCCAGCAGATCGTCGGGCGGGGGGCAGTTCGATCTCGAGCAGTACTTC. This sequence encodes CASRSSGGGQFDLEQYF.

As concerns this clone: Other DNA sequences in the sample encode the same CDR3. The chain has TRBV5-1 and TRBJ1-2; D is perhaps TRBD1 (6 bases). V gave up 0 bases and J gave up 8 bases, with 11 bases separating them. Germline V CDR1 and CDR2: SGHRS, YFSETQ. CDR3 length: 13 amino acids. The CDR3 sequence: CASSLVGAGGYTF. CDR3 DNA sequence: TGCGCCAGCAGCTTGGTGGGGGCAGGAGGCTACACCTTC.

The chain joins TRBV10-3 to TRBJ2-1, with 15 positions matching TRBD2. V shed 11 bases and J 0 bases; nucleotides not matched to a gene: 5. From germline, CDR1 is ENHRY and CDR2 SYGVKD. CDR3 length: 16 residues. The CDR3 DNA reads as TGTGCCGGAGGACTAGCGGGGGGGAGCTCCTACAATGAGCAGTTCTTC. Residues: CAGGLAGGSSYNEQFF.

Remarks on this clone: Compared with germline, one end of the junction differs, possibly owing to a read error. The DNA for the CDR3 is TGTGCCAGCAGCGTATTTGCGGGGGGCGCCACAGATGCGCAGTATTTT. Encoded protein: CASSVFAGGATDAQYF. The V and J genes are TRBV9 and TRBJ2-3; TRBD2 matches at 8 bases. Germline assignment: CDR1 SGDLS and CDR2 YYNGEE. The CDR3 length is 16 residues. The variable domain in full, completed from reference TRBV9 and TRBJ2-3, reads DSGVTQTPKHLITATGQRVTLRCSPRSGDLSVYWYQQSLDQGLQFLIQYYNGEERAKGNILERFSAQQFPDLHSELNLSSLELGDSALYFCASSVFAGGATDAQYFGPGTRLTVL.

Notes on this clone: In the same sample, other DNA sequences code for this CDR3. The chain uses TRBV29-1 and TRBJ2-1, with 7 bases aligning to TRBD1. This CDR3 has 14 amino acids. CDR1 is SQVTM, CDR2 ANQGSEA, per germline. J was trimmed by 0 bases and V by 7 bases; bases with no gene match: 6. CDR3 coding DNA: TGCAGCGGGAACAGGGGTTTCTCCTACAATGAGCAGTTCTTC. Its translation is CSGNRGFSYNEQFF.

This sequence joins TRBV5-4 and TRBJ2-5, with 8 bases fitting TRBD1. The germline CDR1 and CDR2 sequences are SGHNT and YYREEE (reference sequence). V was clipped by 4 bases and J by 5 bases; unmatched bases: 7. This CDR3 region has 14 residues. CDR3 DNA sequence: TGTGCCAGCAGCCCGCAGGGGGCGGAGGAGACCCAGTACTTC. It specifies CASSPQGAEETQYF.

The CDR3 sequence is CASSPGQGRNQPQHF. In DNA, the CDR3 is TGTGCCAGCAGTCCGGGACAGGGACGCAATCAGCCCCAGCATTTT. The chain uses TRBV2 and TRBJ1-5; 9 bases fit TRBD1. V was clipped by 5 bases and J by 2 bases; unmatched bases: 4. CDR1 SNHLY and CDR2 FYNNEI come from the germline V gene. The CDR3 length is 15 residues.

As for this clone: As the CDR3 is not closed by the conserved phenylalanine or tryptophan, this likely results from a read error. V usage is TRBV5-4 and J usage is TRBJ1-2; 8 bases are a match to TRBD1. The length of the CDR3 is 15 residues. V lost 1 base to trimming and J lost 2 bases; unmatched junction nucleotides: 4. Germline-derived CDR1 and CDR2 are SGHNT and YYREEE (reference sequence). The CDR3: CASSLRQGLNYGYTL. DNA of the CDR3: TGTGCCAGCAGCTTGCGACAGGGGCTGAACTATGGCTACACCCTC.

The chain is built from TRBV18 and TRBJ2-5, with TRBD1 as a possible D gene (5 bases). The better agreement between TRBJ2-7 and the DNA end casts doubt on the J call. CDR1 and CDR2 (germline): KGHSH, LQKENI. CDR3 size: 16 residues. The CDR3 DNA sequence: TGTGCCAGCTCACCTTCCTCCGTCGCAGGGTTCTACGAGCAGTACTTC. The encoded protein is CASSPSSVAGFYEQYF.

The chain carries TRBV15 and TRBJ2-5; maybe TRBD2 (6 bases). Germline assignment: CDR1 LNHNV and CDR2 YYDKDF (reference sequence). The length of the CDR3 is 13 residues. V gave up 1 base and J gave up 5 bases, with 8 bases separating them. The CDR3 DNA sequence: TGTGCCACCAGCAGAGGGGCGGGGGAGACCCAGTACTTC. Protein: CATSRGAGETQYF.

This chain links TRBV7-2 with TRBJ1-6; no definite D call. Trimming took off 1 base at V and 9 bases at J, with 4 bases between the two ends. This CDR3 spans 12 amino acids. Germline values: CDR1 SGHTA, CDR2 FQGNSA. The DNA of the CDR3 is TGTGCCAGCAGCTTAGTCTTTTCACCCCTCCACTTT. Amino acids: CASSLVFSPLHF.

The chain links TRBV9 to TRBJ1-2; 8 nucleotides align to TRBD1. The CDR3 spans 15 residues. V trimming: 4 bases; J trimming: 4 bases; junction bases outside the gene matches: 9. From germline, CDR1 is SGDLS and CDR2 YYNGEE. The DNA of the CDR3 is TGTGCCAGCAGCACCCGATTCAGGGGGCCCTATGGCTACACCTTC. Amino acids: CASSTRFRGPYGYTF.

The genes are TRBV9 and TRBJ2-7; TRBD2 might be the D (6 bases). Trimming removed 4 bases from V and 3 bases from J, with 17 bases in between. The germline CDR1 and CDR2 sequences are SGDLS and YYNGEE. This CDR3 has 15 amino acids. The chain's CDR3 is CASSNDGGGDYEQYF. DNA for the CDR3: TGTGCCAGCAGCAACGACGGGGGAGGCGACTACGAGCAGTACTTC.

The CDR3 reads CASSLTGTSVSEQYF. The CDR3 DNA reads as TGCGCCAGCAGCCTCACCGGGACTAGCGTTTCCGAGCAGTACTTC. The V call is TRBV5-1, the J call TRBJ2-7; 10 bases match TRBD2. The ends lost 4 bases at V and 6 bases at J; junction bases unmatched: 10. The CDR3 is made up of 15 amino acids. CDR1 is SGHRS, CDR2 YFSETQ, per germline.

The genes are TRBV2 and TRBJ1-6; D remains ambiguous. V was clipped by 3 bases and J by 7 bases, with 7 bases between them. The CDR3 sequence is 13 residues long. Germline V gives CDR1 SNHLY, CDR2 FYNNEI. The CDR3 here is CASSDRWNSPLHF. Written as DNA, the CDR3 is TGTGCCAGCAGTGATCGGTGGAATTCACCCCTCCACTTT.

The V call is TRBV5-1, the J call TRBJ2-7; D remains ambiguous. CDR1 SGHRS and CDR2 YFSETQ come from the germline V gene. This CDR3 is 16 amino acids long. Trimming stripped 1 base from V and 5 bases from J, with 19 bases between. CDR3 amino acids: CASSLRESGGLNEQYF. The CDR3 DNA follows: TGCGCCAGCAGCTTGCGAGAGTCCGGTGGTTTGAACGAGCAGTACTTC.

This chain connects TRBV11-2 to TRBJ2-2, with D maybe TRBD1 (6 bases). The CDR3 contains 17 residues. Germline V gene lookup returns CDR1 SGHAT and CDR2 FQNNGV. V lost 3 bases to trimming and J lost 4 bases, with 18 bases between them. DNA for the CDR3: TGTGCCAGCAGCTTGTCCCCGGCCAGGGGTGTCACCGGGGAGCTGTTTTTT. Its translation: CASSLSPARGVTGELFF.

V and J are TRBV25-1 and TRBJ2-3, with D perhaps TRBD1 (5 bases). The germline V gene has CDR1 MGHDK and CDR2 SYGVNS. The V end was cut by 8 bases, the J end by 5 bases, with 11 bases between. The CDR3 extends over 12 amino acids. The CDR3 protein is CASRTLGDTQYF. CDR3 DNA sequence: TGTGCCAGCCGGACACTGGGAGATACGCAGTATTTT.

The V call is TRBV19, the J call TRBJ2-7; TRBD2 matches at 10 bases. The germline CDR1 and CDR2 sequences are LNHDA and SQIVND (reference sequence). This CDR3 has 14 residues. The J segment lost 3 bases and the V segment lost 5 bases, leaving 4 bases of the junction unmatched. The CDR3 nucleotides are TGTGCCAGTAGTGCCGGACTAGCGGACTACGAGCAGTACTTC. Its protein product is CASSAGLADYEQYF.

J is TRBJ2-2 and V is TRBV9, with D maybe TRBD2 (7 bases). V was shortened by 6 bases and J by 4 bases, with 16 bases between the two germline ends. CDR1 and CDR2 (germline): SGDLS, YYNGEE. The CDR3 runs to 15 residues. In DNA, the CDR3 is TGTGCCAGCATGGTTGGGGGGGGCAGCACCGGGGAGCTGTTTTTT. Its translation: CASMVGGGSTGELFF.